A selection of T cell receptor beta chains follows, all from one sample in a study of T cells in Graves' hyperthyroidism and ophthalmopathy. Each CDR3 protein is one row after TCRdb ran MiXCR on the multiplex PCR reads. The sample lists 150,000 to 200,000 distinct CDR3 sequences; about a sixth were seen once. The sample taken for sequencing was blood. Receptor source: a woman aged 45-65 years with Graves' hyperthyroidism. Each CDR3 is given with its conserved first and last residue. A D gene is named only where the DNA matches it firmly. Not all rows give a size; the values are once, few, many and, for expanded clones, a class.

size: .; D: .; V: TRBV11-2; J: TRBJ1-2; DNA: TGTGCCAGCAGCTTAGTTCCAGGGATGGACTATGGCTACACCTTC; CDR3: CASSLVPGMDYGYTF
size: few; D: TRBD2; V: TRBV4-1; J: TRBJ2-1; DNA: TGCGCCAGCAGCCAGGGCAACTTCGGCGGGGGGGCAGTTGAGCAGTTCTTC; CDR3: CASSQGNFGGGAVEQFF
size: many; D: TRBD1; V: TRBV7-2; J: TRBJ1-5; DNA: TGTGCCAGCAGCCCAGGGACAGGTTTGGGGCCCCAGCATTTT; CDR3: CASSPGTGLGPQHF
size: few; D: .; V: TRBV4-1; J: TRBJ2-5; DNA: TGCGCCAGCAGCCAAGATAGGGTCCGAGAGACCCAGTACTTC; CDR3: CASSQDRVRETQYF
size: .; D: .; V: TRBV9; J: TRBJ2-2; DNA: TGTGCCAGCAGCTTGGGGGTCCGGGAGCTGTTTTTT; CDR3: CASSLGVRELFF
size: many; D: TRBD2; V: TRBV9; J: TRBJ2-3; DNA: TGTGCCAGCAGCCCGGGGACTATAGATACGCAGTATTTT; CDR3: CASSPGTIDTQYF
size: many; D: .; V: TRBV7-9; J: TRBJ2-4; DNA: TGTGCCAGCAGCTTATCGGACATTCAGTACTTC; CDR3: CASSLSDIQYF
size: many; D: TRBD1; V: TRBV6-2/TRBV6-3; J: TRBJ1-5; DNA: TGTGCCAGCAGCCCCACCCAGACAGGGTATCGAGATCAGCCCCAGCATTTT; CDR3: CASSPTQTGYRDQPQHF
size: many; D: TRBD1; V: TRBV28; J: TRBJ1-1; DNA: TGTGCCAGCAGTACACAGGGGGCAGGGGGCACTGAAGCTTTCTTT; CDR3: CASSTQGAGGTEAFF
size: many; D: .; V: TRBV20-1; J: TRBJ2-2; DNA: TGCAGTGCTAGAGATCTTTCGGGCCCCGGGGAGCTGTTTTTT; CDR3: CSARDLSGPGELFF
size: many; D: .; V: TRBV12-3/TRBV12-4; J: TRBJ1-2; DNA: TGTGCCAGCAGTTTAGCGGCCCGGGACAACGGCTACACCTTC; CDR3: CASSLAARDNGYTF
size: few; D: TRBD1; V: TRBV7-6; J: TRBJ1-2; DNA: TGTGCCAGCAGCGAACGACAGGGTAGCGGCTACACCTTC; CDR3: CASSERQGSGYTF
size: many; D: .; V: TRBV15; J: TRBJ2-3; DNA: TGTGCCACCAGCAGAGATATGAGGGGTATGAGGGTCCCAGATACGCAGTATTTT; CDR3: CATSRDMRGMRVPDTQYF
size: .; D: .; V: TRBV5-1; J: TRBJ2-7; DNA: TGCGCCAGCAGCTCGGATCTACAGGGACAGCAGTACTTC; CDR3: CASSSDLQGQQYF
size: many; D: TRBD1; V: TRBV12-3/TRBV12-4; J: TRBJ1-5; DNA: TGTGCCAGCAGCCAGGTGGGGACAGGCAGCAATCAGCCCCAGCATTTT; CDR3: CASSQVGTGSNQPQHF
size: .; D: TRBD2; V: TRBV12-3/TRBV12-4; J: TRBJ2-7; DNA: TGTGCCAGCACCTTCGGGACTAGCGGAACCAGCGAGCAGTACTTC; CDR3: CASTFGTSGTSEQYF
size: many; D: .; V: TRBV10-3; J: TRBJ1-2; DNA: TGTGCCATCAGTGAACGCGCCAGGGGAGAAGGCTACACCTTC; CDR3: CAISERARGEGYTF
size: many; D: .; V: TRBV2; J: TRBJ2-7; DNA: TGTGCCAGCAGTGGAATGTCAGGGACGAACGAGCAGTACTTC; CDR3: CASSGMSGTNEQYF
size: many; D: .; V: TRBV6-2/TRBV6-3; J: TRBJ2-7; DNA: TGTGCCAGCAGCGCTGCAGGGGCGCAGGCCTACGAGCAGTACTTC; CDR3: CASSAAGAQAYEQYF
size: few; D: .; V: TRBV9; J: TRBJ2-5; DNA: TGTGCCAGCACTCCAGGCCTGGTCCAAGAGACCCAGTACTTC; CDR3: CASTPGLVQETQYF
size: .; D: .; V: TRBV7-9; J: TRBJ2-3; DNA: TGCGCCAGCAGCTTGGAAGCCAGCACAGATACGCAGTATTTT; CDR3: CASSLEASTDTQYF
size: .; D: .; V: TRBV28; J: TRBJ1-1; DNA: TGTGCCAGCAGTTTAGGATGGGACTTTCAAAGGCCCACTGAAGCTTTCTTT; CDR3: CASSLGWDFQRPTEAFF
size: .; D: TRBD1; V: TRBV6-5; J: TRBJ1-5; DNA: TGTGTCAGCAGTTACTCGACGGGACAGAATCAGCCCCAGCATTTT; CDR3: CVSSYSTGQNQPQHF
size: .; D: .; V: TRBV7-2; J: TRBJ1-2; DNA: TGTGCCAGCAGCCCGACAGGTTTGGGAGGCTACACCTTC; CDR3: CASSPTGLGGYTF
size: many; D: .; V: TRBV12-3/TRBV12-4; J: TRBJ1-2; DNA: TGTGCCAGCAGTTTGGTCGCACACTATGGCTACACCTTC; CDR3: CASSLVAHYGYTF
size: .; D: .; V: TRBV6-2/TRBV6-3; J: TRBJ2-7; DNA: TGTGCCAGCAGGGATGGTGGGCGCGAGCAGTACTTC; CDR3: CASRDGGREQYF
size: many; D: .; V: TRBV28; J: TRBJ1-6; DNA: TGTGCCAGCGGAAATCGGTATAATTCCCCCCTCCACTTT; CDR3: CASGNRYNSPLHF
size: .; D: .; V: TRBV5-1; J: TRBJ1-4; DNA: TGCGCCAGCAGCTTGTTTCGGAATAATGAAAAACTGTTTTTT; CDR3: CASSLFRNNEKLFF
size: .; D: .; V: TRBV3-1; J: TRBJ2-5; DNA: TGTGCCAGCAGCTCGACCCCCGGTGGGGTGGGAGAGACCCAGTACTTC; CDR3: CASSSTPGGVGETQYF
size: few; D: TRBD2; V: TRBV19; J: TRBJ2-3; DNA: TGTGCCAGTTGGGGGGGGGGGTGGACAGATACGCAGTATTTT; CDR3: CASWGGGWTDTQYF
size: .; D: .; V: TRBV9; J: TRBJ1-2; DNA: TGTGCCAGCAGCGTAGTAGTAAACCGTGGCTACACCTTC; CDR3: CASSVVVNRGYTF
size: .; D: .; V: TRBV27; J: TRBJ2-1; DNA: TGTGCCAGCACCCCACCTTTAGGGGGCTCCTACAATGAGCAGTTCTTC; CDR3: CASTPPLGGSYNEQFF
size: many; D: .; V: TRBV6-1; J: TRBJ1-6; DNA: TGTGCCAGCAGTGACATACTCCTCAGGGGAGATTCACCCCTCCACTTT; CDR3: CASSDILLRGDSPLHF
size: .; D: .; V: TRBV14; J: TRBJ2-1; DNA: TGTGCCAGCAGCCAAGTATCAGGGACATACAATGAGCAGTTCTTC; CDR3: CASSQVSGTYNEQFF
size: many; D: .; V: TRBV5-1; J: TRBJ1-1; DNA: TGCGCCAGCAGCGGCCCGGGCAGCACTGAAGCTTTCTTT; CDR3: CASSGPGSTEAFF
size: many; D: .; V: TRBV18; J: TRBJ1-1; DNA: TGTGCCAGCTCACCAAGGAGCGGACAGAACACTGAAGCTTTCTTT; CDR3: CASSPRSGQNTEAFF
size: many; D: .; V: TRBV7-2; J: TRBJ1-1; DNA: TGTGCCAGCAGCTCAATCGGACGGATCGAAGCTTTCTTT; CDR3: CASSSIGRIEAFF
size: .; D: TRBD1; V: TRBV12-3/TRBV12-4; J: TRBJ1-5; DNA: TGTGCCAGCAGTTTAGCCATGGGACAGGGGCCAAGCAATCAGCCCCAGCATTTT; CDR3: CASSLAMGQGPSNQPQHF
size: many; D: .; V: TRBV6-5; J: TRBJ1-4; DNA: TGTGCCAGCAGTTACTCAGGGGCGGGGGGCGCAGACGAAAAACTGTTTTTT; CDR3: CASSYSGAGGADEKLFF
size: few; D: .; V: TRBV9; J: TRBJ2-2; DNA: TGTGCCAGCAGCGTAGAAACTGCGAGCAGGGGGGAGCTGTTTTTT; CDR3: CASSVETASRGELFF
size: .; D: .; V: TRBV4-1; J: TRBJ1-2; DNA: TGCGCCAGCAGCCAAGATACCAGGAACTATGGCTACACCTTC; CDR3: CASSQDTRNYGYTF
size: .; D: .; V: TRBV2; J: TRBJ1-4; DNA: TGTGCCAGCAGCCGACCCTCTAATGAAAAACTGTTTTTT; CDR3: CASSRPSNEKLFF
size: many; D: .; V: TRBV28; J: TRBJ1-2; DNA: TGTGCCAGCACTCGTGGGCAGCTCTATGGCTACACCTTC; CDR3: CASTRGQLYGYTF
size: few; D: .; V: TRBV6-2/TRBV6-3; J: TRBJ2-3; DNA: TGTGCCAGCAGCAAGGGGCACTCCACAGATACGCAGTATTTT; CDR3: CASSKGHSTDTQYF
size: many; D: .; V: TRBV6-1; J: TRBJ1-2; DNA: TGTGCCAGCAGTTACGACATAGACCCCGGAAACTATGGCTACACCTTC; CDR3: CASSYDIDPGNYGYTF
size: many; D: .; V: TRBV5-1; J: TRBJ1-1; DNA: TGCGCCAGCAGCTTGGACGGACCGAACACTGAAGCTTTCTTT; CDR3: CASSLDGPNTEAFF
size: many; D: .; V: TRBV29-1; J: TRBJ2-3; DNA: TGCAGCGTTGAAGGATGGGTTGGCACAGATACGCAGTATTTT; CDR3: CSVEGWVGTDTQYF
size: .; D: TRBD1; V: TRBV24-1; J: TRBJ1-5; DNA: TGTGCCACCAGTGATCTAGACAGGGGTCAGCCCCAGCATTTT; CDR3: CATSDLDRGQPQHF
size: many; D: TRBD1; V: TRBV10-2; J: TRBJ2-3; DNA: TGCGCCAGCAGAACCACGACAGGGGGTTTTGGAGATACGCAGTATTTT; CDR3: CASRTTTGGFGDTQYF
size: .; D: .; V: TRBV9; J: TRBJ2-2; DNA: TGTGCCAGCAGCGTAGCCGACAGGTTGAACACCGGGGAGCTGTTTTTT; CDR3: CASSVADRLNTGELFF
size: many; D: TRBD1; V: TRBV18; J: TRBJ1-1; DNA: TGTGCCAGCTCGCCGGACAGGTCTGAAGCTTTCTTT; CDR3: CASSPDRSEAFF
size: many; D: .; V: TRBV28; J: TRBJ1-2; DNA: TGTGCCAGCCTTGGGGGGGGAGCAAAGGGCTACACCTTC; CDR3: CASLGGGAKGYTF
size: .; D: TRBD1; V: TRBV5-1; J: TRBJ1-6; DNA: TGCGCCAGCAGCTTGGCCCCGGACAGGGGTGATTCACCCCCCCACTTT; CDR3: CASSLAPDRGDSPPHF
size: .; D: TRBD2; V: TRBV18; J: TRBJ2-1; DNA: TGTGCCAGCTCCCCGACTAGCGGTACCTACAATGAGCAGTTCTTC; CDR3: CASSPTSGTYNEQFF